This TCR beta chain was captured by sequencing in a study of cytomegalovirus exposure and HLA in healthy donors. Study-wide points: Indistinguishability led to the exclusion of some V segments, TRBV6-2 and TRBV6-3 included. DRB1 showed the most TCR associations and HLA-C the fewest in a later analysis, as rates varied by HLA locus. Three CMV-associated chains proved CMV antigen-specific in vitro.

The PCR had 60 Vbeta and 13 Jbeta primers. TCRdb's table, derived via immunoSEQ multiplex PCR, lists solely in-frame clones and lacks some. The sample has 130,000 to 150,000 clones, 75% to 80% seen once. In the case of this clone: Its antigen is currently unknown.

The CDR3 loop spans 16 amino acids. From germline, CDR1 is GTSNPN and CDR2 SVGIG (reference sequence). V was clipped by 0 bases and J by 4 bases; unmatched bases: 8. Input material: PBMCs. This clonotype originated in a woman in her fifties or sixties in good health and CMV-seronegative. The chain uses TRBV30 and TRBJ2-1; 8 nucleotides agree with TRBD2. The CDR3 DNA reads TGTGCCTGGAGTGTCCCCTATAGCGGGGATTACAATGAGCAGTTCTTC. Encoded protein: CAWSVPYSGDYNEQFF.